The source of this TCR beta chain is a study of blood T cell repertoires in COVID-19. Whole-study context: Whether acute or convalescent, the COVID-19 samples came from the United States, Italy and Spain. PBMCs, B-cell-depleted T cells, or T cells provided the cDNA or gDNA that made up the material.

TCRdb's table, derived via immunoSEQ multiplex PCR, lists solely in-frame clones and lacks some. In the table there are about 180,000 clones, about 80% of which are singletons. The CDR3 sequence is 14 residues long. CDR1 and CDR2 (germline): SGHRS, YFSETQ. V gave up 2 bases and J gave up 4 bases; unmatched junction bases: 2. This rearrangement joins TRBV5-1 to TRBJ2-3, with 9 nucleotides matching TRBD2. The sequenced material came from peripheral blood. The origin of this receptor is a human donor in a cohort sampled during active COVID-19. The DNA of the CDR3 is TGCGCCAGCAGCTTAGGCGGGGGGGCAGATACGCAGTATTTT. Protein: CASSLGGGADTQYF.